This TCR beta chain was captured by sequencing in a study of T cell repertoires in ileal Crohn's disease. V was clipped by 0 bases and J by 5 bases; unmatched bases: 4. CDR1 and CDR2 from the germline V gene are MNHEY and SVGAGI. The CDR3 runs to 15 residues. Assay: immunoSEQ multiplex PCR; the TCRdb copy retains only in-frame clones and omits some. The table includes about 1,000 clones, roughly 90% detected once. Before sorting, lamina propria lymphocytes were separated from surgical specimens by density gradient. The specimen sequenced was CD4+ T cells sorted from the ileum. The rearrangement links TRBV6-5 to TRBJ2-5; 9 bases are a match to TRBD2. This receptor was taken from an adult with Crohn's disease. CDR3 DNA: TGTGCCAGCAGTTACTCTAGCGGGAGAGGGGAGACCCAGTACTTC. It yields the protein CASSYSSGRGETQYF.